This T cell receptor (beta chain) was sequenced in a study of blood T cells in healthy people across ages. Peripheral blood was drawn, around 9.3 milliliters per donor. Concerning this clonotype itself: What it binds is unknown.

Next came a second PCR, run for about 7 to 12 cycles, which used a sample-barcoded 5' primer along with a J-beta primer mix. Each cDNA was tagged by a template-switch adaptor containing 12 random nucleotides. TCRdb ran MiXCR on the 5' RACE reads and lists one entry per CDR3 protein. The data hold fewer than 2,000,000 distinct CDR3 sequences, with 30% to 35% observed a single time. Whole-study results and caveats: Strong correlation was found linking TCR beta diversity to naive T cell percentage.

This CDR3 is built from 14 residues. Germline V CDR1 and CDR2: SGHTA, FQGNSA. V gave up 5 bases and J gave up 7 bases; unmatched junction bases: 6. The specimen sequenced was blood. The chain couples TRBV7-2 to TRBJ2-7; 12 bases agree with TRBD2. The origin of this receptor is a woman aged 30 to 39 in good health. The CDR3 bases are TGTGCCAGCAGCCAGACTAGCGGGAGTCGGGAGCAGTACTTC. This encodes CASSQTSGSREQYF. Together with reference TRBV7-2 and TRBJ2-7, the CDR3 gives the full variable domain: GAGVSQSPSNKVTEKGKDVELRCDPISGHTALYWYRQSLGQGLEFLIYFQGNSAPDKSGLPSDRFSAERTGGSVSTLTIQRTQQEDSAVYLCASSQTSGSREQYFGPGTRLTVT.